A selection of T cell receptor beta chains follows, all from one sample in a study of T cell repertoires in cytomegalovirus infection. No antigen has been identified for these receptors. TCRdb re-analysed the reads in MiXCR, keeping a single row per CDR3 protein. The sample has fewer than 900,000 distinct CDR3 sequences, approximately 32% seen once. The sequences come from cultured CD8+ T cells from PBMCs, collected from culture after CMV antigen stimulation. These TCRs come from a human donor in good health (CMV status not recorded). Some clones in this sample may be carry-over from other donors' samples. CDR3s include the opening cysteine and the closing phenylalanine or tryptophan. Fields, in order: V gene, J gene, D gene, clone size, CDR3 protein, CDR3 DNA. The D gene is left open where the match is weak. Size tells how often a clone was seen (once, few, many) or the class of an expanded clone, and some rows leave it out.

v_call: TRBV7-2; j_call: TRBJ1-5; d_call: NA; clone_size: many; cdr3_aa: CASSLNRGSNQPQHF; cdr3_nt: TGTGCCAGCAGCTTAAATAGGGGTAGCAATCAGCCCCAGCATTTT
v_call: TRBV4-1; j_call: TRBJ2-3; d_call: NA; clone_size: NA; cdr3_aa: CASSQVFTDTQYF; cdr3_nt: TGCGCCAGCAGCCAAGTCTTCACAGATACGCAGTATTTT
v_call: TRBV25-1; j_call: TRBJ2-7; d_call: TRBD2; clone_size: NA; cdr3_aa: CASSAGGPTYEQYF; cdr3_nt: TGTGCCAGCAGTGCGGGGGGGCCCACCTACGAGCAGTACTTC
v_call: TRBV12-3/TRBV12-4; j_call: TRBJ1-1; d_call: NA; clone_size: many; cdr3_aa: CASILVVDGEAFF; cdr3_nt: TGTGCCAGCATCTTAGTGGTGGACGGAGAAGCTTTCTTT
v_call: TRBV27; j_call: TRBJ1-6; d_call: NA; clone_size: few; cdr3_aa: CASSLIPGSYNSPLHF; cdr3_nt: TGTGCCAGCAGTTTAATCCCGGGCTCCTATAATTCACCCCTCCACTTT
v_call: TRBV20-1; j_call: TRBJ2-7; d_call: NA; clone_size: NA; cdr3_aa: CSASSGGGYEQYF; cdr3_nt: TGCAGTGCCTCTTCTGGCGGAGGCTACGAGCAGTACTTC
v_call: TRBV11-1; j_call: TRBJ2-1; d_call: TRBD1; clone_size: NA; cdr3_aa: CASSWRQGDNEQFF; cdr3_nt: TGTGCCAGCAGCTGGAGACAGGGTGACAATGAGCAGTTCTTC
v_call: TRBV13; j_call: TRBJ1-1; d_call: NA; clone_size: NA; cdr3_aa: CASSSPGIGYTEAFF; cdr3_nt: TGTGCCAGCAGCTCCCCAGGGATCGGATACACTGAAGCTTTCTTT
v_call: TRBV7-9; j_call: TRBJ2-1; d_call: NA; clone_size: NA; cdr3_aa: CASSLGPGSGNEQFF; cdr3_nt: TGTGCCAGCAGCCTGGGACCAGGGTCGGGAAATGAGCAGTTCTTC
v_call: TRBV12-5; j_call: TRBJ1-5; d_call: TRBD1; clone_size: NA; cdr3_aa: CASGVDRGGYSNQPQHF; cdr3_nt: TGTGCTAGTGGTGTGGACAGGGGGGGTTATAGCAATCAGCCCCAGCATTTT
v_call: TRBV12-3/TRBV12-4; j_call: TRBJ1-2; d_call: NA; clone_size: few; cdr3_aa: CASSLEATGTYGYTF; cdr3_nt: TGTGCCAGCAGTTTAGAGGCAACAGGAACCTATGGCTACACCTTC
v_call: TRBV7-8; j_call: TRBJ2-2; d_call: TRBD1; clone_size: many; cdr3_aa: CASSDRDRGGNTGELFF; cdr3_nt: TGTGCCAGCAGCGACCGGGACAGGGGGGGGAACACCGGGGAGCTGTTTTTT
v_call: TRBV27; j_call: TRBJ2-5; d_call: TRBD1; clone_size: few; cdr3_aa: CASSPGQGALETQYF; cdr3_nt: TGTGCCAGCAGTCCCGGACAGGGGGCTTTGGAGACCCAGTACTTC
v_call: TRBV27; j_call: TRBJ2-1; d_call: TRBD2; clone_size: NA; cdr3_aa: CASSFTSGGPLSYNEQFF; cdr3_nt: TGTGCCAGCAGTTTTACTAGCGGGGGGCCCCTCTCCTACAATGAGCAGTTCTTC
v_call: TRBV10-3; j_call: TRBJ2-7; d_call: NA; clone_size: NA; cdr3_aa: CAINPGHTYEQYF; cdr3_nt: TGTGCCATCAATCCGGGACACACCTACGAGCAGTACTTC
v_call: TRBV9; j_call: TRBJ1-2; d_call: NA; clone_size: NA; cdr3_aa: CASSVAPGVHGYTF; cdr3_nt: TGTGCCAGCAGCGTAGCGCCGGGCGTTCATGGCTACACCTTC
v_call: TRBV6-5; j_call: TRBJ1-2; d_call: TRBD1; clone_size: few; cdr3_aa: CASSYSPYTLDRNYGYTF; cdr3_nt: TGTGCCAGCAGTTACTCTCCATATACTTTGGACAGGAACTATGGCTACACCTTC
v_call: TRBV7-9; j_call: TRBJ2-5; d_call: NA; clone_size: few; cdr3_aa: CASSLGTPGVKTQYF; cdr3_nt: TGTGCCAGCAGCCTAGGGACACCGGGGGTTAAGACCCAGTACTTC
v_call: TRBV6-2/TRBV6-3; j_call: TRBJ2-5; d_call: TRBD2; clone_size: few; cdr3_aa: CASSYSSRGDQETQYF; cdr3_nt: TGTGCCAGCAGTTACTCGTCGCGGGGGGACCAAGAGACCCAGTACTTC
v_call: TRBV27; j_call: TRBJ2-1; d_call: TRBD2; clone_size: NA; cdr3_aa: CASHPTSGRDEQFF; cdr3_nt: TGTGCCAGCCACCCGACTAGCGGGAGGGATGAGCAGTTCTTC
v_call: TRBV5-5; j_call: TRBJ1-2; d_call: NA; clone_size: few; cdr3_aa: CASSRDFNYGYTF; cdr3_nt: TGTGCCAGTTCAAGGGACTTTAACTATGGCTACACCTTC
v_call: TRBV6-5; j_call: TRBJ2-1; d_call: TRBD2; clone_size: NA; cdr3_aa: CASSPGGLNYNEQFF; cdr3_nt: TGTGCCAGCAGCCCGGGGGGGCTGAATTATAATGAGCAGTTCTTC
v_call: TRBV11-2; j_call: TRBJ1-4; d_call: NA; clone_size: many; cdr3_aa: CASSLNMEKLFF; cdr3_nt: TGTGCCAGCAGCTTAAATATGGAAAAACTGTTTTTT
v_call: TRBV12-3/TRBV12-4; j_call: TRBJ1-5; d_call: TRBD1; clone_size: few; cdr3_aa: CASDRGKRDQPQHF; cdr3_nt: TGTGCCAGCGACAGGGGGAAGAGGGATCAGCCCCAGCATTTT
v_call: TRBV11-3; j_call: TRBJ2-1; d_call: NA; clone_size: many; cdr3_aa: CASSLTGMDNEQFF; cdr3_nt: TGTGCCAGCAGCTTAACAGGGATGGACAATGAGCAGTTCTTC
v_call: TRBV7-2; j_call: TRBJ1-1; d_call: NA; clone_size: many; cdr3_aa: CASSPSGRNTEAFF; cdr3_nt: TGTGCCAGCAGCCCTTCGGGCCGAAACACTGAAGCTTTCTTT
v_call: TRBV7-9; j_call: TRBJ2-1; d_call: NA; clone_size: many; cdr3_aa: CASGTSSYNEQFF; cdr3_nt: TGTGCCAGCGGTACGAGCTCCTACAATGAGCAGTTCTTC
v_call: TRBV7-9; j_call: TRBJ2-5; d_call: NA; clone_size: many; cdr3_aa: CASRIGASPAETQYF; cdr3_nt: TGTGCCAGCAGGATAGGTGCCTCCCCCGCGGAGACCCAGTACTTC
v_call: TRBV11-1; j_call: TRBJ2-1; d_call: NA; clone_size: few; cdr3_aa: CASSLGGPPNEQFF; cdr3_nt: TGTGCCAGCAGCTTAGGGGGTCCCCCGAATGAGCAGTTCTTC
v_call: TRBV25-1; j_call: TRBJ2-1; d_call: NA; clone_size: NA; cdr3_aa: CASSSTSLGEQFF; cdr3_nt: TGTGCCAGCAGTTCGACCAGCCTGGGAGAGCAGTTCTTC
v_call: TRBV6-1; j_call: TRBJ2-2; d_call: TRBD2; clone_size: few; cdr3_aa: CASSVRPWGGGTGELFF; cdr3_nt: TGTGCCAGCAGTGTCAGGCCCTGGGGGGGTGGCACCGGGGAGCTGTTTTTT